These 15 T cell receptor beta chains originate from one sample sequenced in a study of T-cell memory formation after mild COVID-19. TCRdb reprocessed the 5' RACE reads with MiXCR, giving one entry per CDR3 protein. Among about 190,000 distinct CDR3 sequences, about a sixth were seen once, and the ten largest hold 2% to 3%. Sequences were obtained from PBMCs or a T cell subset sorted from them (not recorded which). The receptors derive from an adult woman who had mild COVID-19 (a few samples of this study predate the infection). Cell type and time point are not known.

The rearrangement links TRBV25-1 to TRBJ2-1; the match to TRBD2 covers 8 bases. This CDR3 is built from 16 residues. Trimming cost V 6 bases and J 3 bases; bases outside gene matches: 10. CDR1 and CDR2 from the germline V gene are MGHDK and SYGVNS. CDR3 sequence: CASRPVGAGGYNEQFF. CDR3 nucleotides: TGTGCCAGCAGACCAGTGGGTGCGGGGGGCTACAATGAGCAGTTCTTC.

The chain employs TRBV7-8 and TRBJ2-3; maybe TRBD1 (6 bases). CDR3 length equals 16 residues. Between the trimmed V and J ends, which lost 7 bases and 1 base, there was a span of 18 bases. In germline, CDR1 is SGHVS, CDR2 FQNEAQ. The CDR3 DNA reads TGTGCCAGCACCTCCTCCCACAGGGACGGCACAGATACGCAGTATTTT. Residues: CASTSSHRDGTDTQYF.

The CDR3 is CASSQQGLDEQYF. In DNA form, the CDR3 reads TGTGCCAGCAGCCAACAGGGTTTGGACGAGCAGTACTTC. The chain is built from TRBV11-3 and TRBJ2-7; D might be TRBD1 (6 bases). CDR3 length equals 13 residues. Per the germline V gene, CDR1 is SGHNT and CDR2 is YENEEA. Trimming removed 5 bases at V and 5 bases at J, with 13 bases between.

This rearrangement joins TRBV27 to TRBJ2-7; the match to TRBD2 covers 11 bases. Germline-derived CDR1 and CDR2 are MNHEY and SMNVEV (reference sequence). The V gene end was trimmed by 6 bases and the J gene end by 2 bases; junction bases not matched to a gene: 3. The CDR3 has 14 residues. CDR3 coding DNA: TGTGCCAGCAGGGTACTAGCGGGAGCCTACGAGCAGTACTTC. Its translation: CASRVLAGAYEQYF.

V usage is TRBV5-1 and J usage is TRBJ1-1; 7 nucleotides align to TRBD1. The ends lost 4 bases at V and 8 bases at J; junction bases unmatched: 20. The CDR3 is 17 residues long. The germline gives CDR1 SGHRS, CDR2 YFSETQ. CDR3 nucleotide sequence: TGCGCCAGCAGCCGCCGGCGACAGGGCCACACGAGCTGGGAAGCTTTCTTT. Its protein is CASSRRRQGHTSWEAFF. The variable domain in full, with the rest retrieved from reference TRBV5-1 and TRBJ1-1, is KAGVTQTPRYLIKTRGQQVTLSCSPISGHRSVSWYQQTPGQGLQFLFEYFSETQRNKGNFPGRFSGRQFSNSRSEMNVSTLELGDSALYLCASSRRRQGHTSWEAFFGQGTRLTVV.

The chain employs TRBV7-9 and TRBJ2-7; D gene unclear. Trimming cost V 2 bases and J 6 bases, with 14 bases left between them. CDR1 is SEHNR, CDR2 FQNEAQ, per germline (reference sequence). CDR3 length: 14 residues. The CDR3 nucleotides are TGTGCCAGCAGCTTAAGTTGGCAGACCCTCGAGCAGTACTTC. The encoded protein is CASSLSWQTLEQYF.

The V call is TRBV15, the J call TRBJ2-1, with D uncertain. This CDR3 comprises 12 residues. V lost 1 base and J lost 8, with 6 bases in between. The germline V gene has CDR1 LNHNV and CDR2 YYDKDF (reference sequence). The CDR3 DNA sequence: TGTGCCACCAGCAGAGCCGCTTATGAGCAGTTCTTC. It specifies CATSRAAYEQFF.

In this sample, this clonotype turned up a few times. This chain joins TRBV6-5 and TRBJ2-5, with TRBD1 matching over 7 bases. Germline V CDR1 and CDR2: MNHEY, SVGAGI. V dropped 0 bases and J dropped 4; count of bases not matched to a gene: 5. This CDR3 has 15 amino acids. The CDR3 DNA sequence: TGTGCCAGCAGTTACTCGAGGACAGGCCCAGAGACCCAGTACTTC. It specifies CASSYSRTGPETQYF.

This clonotype has only a few counts. The V and J genes are TRBV7-9 and TRBJ1-5; D is undetermined. Per the germline V gene, CDR1 is SEHNR and CDR2 is FQNEAQ (reference sequence). CDR3 size: 14 residues. Trimming left V 1 base short and J 3 bases short, with 7 bases between. In nucleotides, the CDR3 is TGTGCCAGCAGCTTAGACGGGAACAATCAGCCCCAGCATTTT. Residues: CASSLDGNNQPQHF.

This chain joins TRBV5-1 and TRBJ2-7; 9 bases are shared with TRBD1. Germline V gives CDR1 SGHRS, CDR2 YFSETQ. This CDR3 contains 13 residues. V gave up 6 bases and J gave up 4 bases; unmatched junction bases: 5. In DNA, the CDR3 is TGCGCCAGCAACCCGGGACAGGGTTACGAGCAGTACTTC. Its translation: CASNPGQGYEQYF. Drawing the rest from reference TRBV5-1 and TRBJ2-7, the complete variable domain is KAGVTQTPRYLIKTRGQQVTLSCSPISGHRSVSWYQQTPGQGLQFLFEYFSETQRNKGNFPGRFSGRQFSNSRSEMNVSTLELGDSALYLCASNPGQGYEQYFGPGTRLTVT.

This clonotype was recorded at least ten times. V gene TRBV12-3 or TRBV12-4 combines with J gene TRBJ2-7, with no clear D. V lost 5 bases to trimming and J lost 4 bases, with 9 bases between them. The CDR3 loop spans 12 amino acids. The CDR3 bases are TGTGCCAGCAGTGAGATCGGGTACGAGCAGTACTTC. This translates into CASSEIGYEQYF.

At least ten counts were recorded for this clonotype. Here the CDR3 reads CSVEFWTGAHTGELFF. For the CDR3, the DNA is TGCAGCGTTGAGTTCTGGACAGGGGCCCACACCGGGGAGCTGTTTTTT. The chain has TRBV29-1 and TRBJ2-2; 9 nucleotides agree with TRBD1. Losses at the gene ends were 3 bases for V and 3 bases for J; bases not matched to a gene: 8. The CDR3 contains 16 residues. Looked up from germline, CDR1 is SQVTM and CDR2 is ANQGSEA.

This clonotype was observed a few times. V gene TRBV6-2 or TRBV6-3 combines with J gene TRBJ1-1; a possible D gene is TRBD1 (5 bases). In germline, CDR1 is MNHEY, CDR2 SVGEGT. This CDR3 is 15 amino acids long. Trimming cost V 0 bases and J 4 bases, with 12 bases left between them. The CDR3 sequence is CASSYSGPRGTEAFF. CDR3 DNA: TGTGCCAGCAGTTACTCCGGTCCGAGGGGCACTGAAGCTTTCTTT.

V and J are TRBV15 and TRBJ2-3; TRBD2 matches at 9 bases. This CDR3 contains 16 residues. J gave up 4 bases and V 6 bases, and 11 bases lay outside the gene matches. Germline loops: CDR1 LNHNV, CDR2 YYDKDF (reference sequence). This CDR3 is CATRVMREGPADTQYF. In DNA form, the CDR3 reads TGTGCCACCAGAGTAATGCGGGAGGGCCCCGCAGATACGCAGTATTTT.

In its sample, this clonotype was seen a few times. V is TRBV15 and J is TRBJ2-2, with 8 bases matching TRBD2. The CDR3 has 15 amino acids. Per germline, CDR1 LNHNV and CDR2 YYDKDF (reference sequence). V gave up 6 bases and J gave up 4 bases; unmatched junction bases: 7. In DNA, the CDR3 is TGTGCCACCAGGGTGGGACTAGAGTCCACCGGGGAGCTGTTTTTT. It codes for CATRVGLESTGELFF.